This T cell receptor (beta chain) was obtained from a study of blood T cell repertoires in COVID-19. Germline V gives CDR1 SNHLY, CDR2 FYNNEI. V lost 6 bases, J lost 1 base, and 5 bases stayed unmatched. The CDR3 is made up of 14 amino acids. The repertoire was sequenced with immunoSEQ multiplex PCR; TCRdb's copy has only in-frame clones and lacks some. The data contain a few hundred thousand clones, over 85% of them singletons. This sequence originates from a woman aged 30 to 39 with COVID-19, enrolled during active disease. This chain connects TRBV2 to TRBJ1-2, with 7 positions matching TRBD1. Material for sequencing was peripheral blood. The CDR3 sequence: CASSLGQFNYGYTF. The CDR3 region has the DNA TGTGCCAGCAGCTTGGGACAGTTTAACTATGGCTACACCTTC.